Listed here is a single T cell receptor (beta chain). Antigen unknown. This specimen belongs to a study of T cell responses to AZD1222 COVID-19 vaccine. The study, taken as a whole, reports: Mostly white British, mostly female donors; authors suggested clonal diversity may be underestimated.

Recipients boosted at about 4 weeks or about 12 weeks are pooled. Germline V gene lookup returns CDR1 KGHSH and CDR2 LQKENI. CDR3 length equals 13 residues. V lost 0 bases and J lost 14, with 11 bases in between. Data came from immunoSEQ multiplex PCR; TCRdb stores just in-frame clones and leaves some out. The table includes 150,000 to 200,000 clones, roughly nine tenths detected once. The rearrangement uses TRBV18 and TRBJ1-6; D gene uncertain. The receptor was derived from an adult who received the AZD1222 COVID-19 vaccine. Material: peripheral blood, obtained 28 days after the second AZD1222 dose. The CDR3 loop is CASSPPSAGALHF. The CDR3 DNA is TGTGCCAGCTCACCACCGAGTGCTGGGGCCCTCCACTTT.